This T cell receptor beta chain was captured in a study of blood T cell repertoires in COVID-19. J was trimmed by 5 bases and V by 2 bases; bases with no gene match: 16. The CDR3 extends over 21 amino acids. Germline V gene lookup returns CDR1 LGHDT and CDR2 YNNKEL (reference sequence). Clones were sequenced by immunoSEQ multiplex PCR, and TCRdb holds only the in-frame ones, with some missing. In the table there are more than 70,000 clones, 80% to 90% of which are singletons. The TCR originated in a man aged 55 to 70 with acute or convalescent COVID-19. The chain links TRBV3-1 (or the pseudogene TRBV3-2) to TRBJ2-3, with 16 bases lining up with TRBD2. The specimen was peripheral blood. The CDR3 sequence: CASSQSGTSGRAGGKGDTQYF. In nucleotides, the CDR3 is TGTGCCAGCAGCCAATCTGGGACTAGCGGGAGGGCCGGGGGTAAGGGAGATACGCAGTATTTT.